Following are 24 T cell receptor beta chains from one sample sequenced in a study of blood T cell repertoires in COVID-19. Libraries were prepared by immunoSEQ multiplex PCR; TCRdb keeps only in-frame clonotypes and omits some of them. There are around 150,000 clones in the sample; 82% occur only once, and 7% lies in the top ten. Sequenced input: peripheral blood. The receptor source for this set is a woman between 35 and 50 years old with COVID-19, enrolled during active disease.

The V gene is TRBV18, the J gene TRBJ2-3, with 8 bases that match TRBD1. Trimming removed 3 bases from V and 6 bases from J; junction bases left unmatched: 8. CDR3 length: 15 residues. Germline V gives CDR1 KGHSH, CDR2 LQKENI. The CDR3 here is CASSPAQGARDTQYF. The CDR3 coding sequence is TGTGCCAGCTCACCGGCTCAGGGGGCGAGGGATACGCAGTATTTT.

This chain joins TRBV7-9 and TRBJ1-2; 11 bases map to TRBD1. Germline V gene lookup returns CDR1 SEHNR and CDR2 FQNEAQ (reference sequence). J lost 8 bases, V lost 3 bases, and 8 bases had no gene match. The length of the CDR3 is 15 residues. The DNA of the CDR3 is TGTGCCAGCAGCTTCGGGACAGGGGGACGTGAGGGCTACACCTTC. It codes for CASSFGTGGREGYTF.

This rearrangement joins TRBV6-1 to TRBJ1-2; 10 bases are a match to TRBD1. This CDR3 has 15 amino acids. The trim removed 2 bases at V and 6 bases at J, leaving 6 bases unmatched. The germline V gene has CDR1 MNHNS and CDR2 SASEGT. The CDR3 here is CASSEWGQGFDGYTF. The CDR3 DNA reads as TGTGCCAGCAGTGAATGGGGACAGGGGTTCGATGGCTACACCTTC.

This chain joins TRBV5-1 and TRBJ2-7; D perhaps matches TRBD1 (5 bases). The V gene lost 0 bases and the J gene lost 6 bases, with 13 bases spanning the gap. Germline V CDR1 and CDR2: SGHRS, YFSETQ. CDR3 length equals 14 residues. The CDR3 spells CASSLGVRVGEQYF. The DNA for the CDR3 is TGCGCCAGCAGCTTGGGCGTCAGGGTGGGCGAGCAGTACTTC.

The V call is TRBV28, the J call TRBJ2-7; a weak D match, TRBD2 (5 bases). CDR3 length: 16 amino acids. V was pared by 8 bases and J by 3 bases, with 23 bases between. Germline loops: CDR1 MDHEN, CDR2 SYDVKM. CDR3 sequence reads: CASSKERSLEDYEQYF. The CDR3, as DNA: TGTGCCAGCTCCAAAGAGCGGTCCCTGGAGGACTACGAGCAGTACTTC.

This clone was seen a single time. This sequence joins TRBV5-1 and TRBJ2-5, with 7 positions matching TRBD1. CDR3 size: 14 residues. Trimming took 3 bases from V and 5 from J; bases not matched to a gene: 7. Germline V CDR1 and CDR2: SGHRS, YFSETQ. The CDR3 is CASSSRAGGETQYF. The CDR3, as DNA: TGCGCCAGCAGCTCGCGGGCAGGGGGTGAGACCCAGTACTTC.

CDR3 region: CASSLPGLAGGNEQFF. The CDR3 DNA is TGTGCCAGCAGTTTACCGGGACTAGCGGGAGGCAATGAGCAGTTCTTC. This sequence joins TRBV27 and TRBJ2-1; 15 nucleotides line up with TRBD2. V lost 2 bases, J lost 6 bases, and 2 bases stayed unmatched. The CDR3 has 16 amino acids. Germline CDR1 is MNHEY and CDR2 is SMNVEV (reference sequence).

J is TRBJ1-1 and V is TRBV2, with TRBD1 identical over 7 bases. The V gene end was trimmed by 5 bases and the J gene end by 3 bases; junction bases not matched to a gene: 3. The germline gives CDR1 SNHLY, CDR2 FYNNEI. This CDR3 has 13 residues. The CDR3 is CASSRQGHTEAFF. DNA of the CDR3: TGTGCCAGCAGTCGACAGGGACACACTGAAGCTTTCTTT. Complete variable domain (other parts from reference TRBV2 and TRBJ1-1): EPEVTQTPSHQVTQMGQEVILRCVPISNHLYFYWYRQILGQKVEFLVSFYNNEISEKSEIFDDQFSVERPDGSNFTLKIRSTKLEDSAMYFCASSRQGHTEAFFGQGTRLTVV.

The chain carries TRBV27 and TRBJ2-1; 14 bases align to TRBD2. The germline V gene encodes CDR1 MNHEY and CDR2 SMNVEV (reference sequence). The CDR3 is 16 amino acids. With 5 bases clipped from V and 10 bases from J, the junction kept 10 bases outside the gene matches. The CDR3 region has the DNA TGTGCCAGCAGTGGCGGGACTAGCGGGAGTCTCGGCGAGCAGTTCTTC. It codes for CASSGGTSGSLGEQFF.

This chain joins TRBV3-1 (or the pseudogene TRBV3-2) and TRBJ1-3, with D hard to call. Trimming removed 0 bases at V and 4 bases at J, with 13 bases between. The CDR3 has 16 residues. Germline CDR1 and CDR2: LGHDT and YNNKEL (reference sequence). CDR3 nucleotides: TGTGCCAGCAGCCAAGATCGTCAGATTGTGGGAAACACCATATATTTT. It is translated as CASSQDRQIVGNTIYF.

This chain links TRBV28 with TRBJ2-1, with D possibly being TRBD2 (5 bases). Germline V CDR1 and CDR2: MDHEN, SYDVKM. The CDR3 is 16 residues long. V dropped 2 bases and J dropped 7 bases, with 18 bases sitting between them. The CDR3, as DNA: TGTGCCAGCAGTTTAAGTGGACTCGGAGGCGGTAATGAGCAGTTCTTC. Residues: CASSLSGLGGGNEQFF. Full variable domain (missing parts from reference TRBV28 and TRBJ2-1): DVKVTQSSRYLVKRTGEKVFLECVQDMDHENMFWYRQDPGLGLRLIYFSYDVKMKEKGDIPEGYSVSREKKERFSLILESASTNQTSMYLCASSLSGLGGGNEQFFGPGTRLTVL.

The chain recombines TRBV27 with TRBJ2-1, with 8 bases that match TRBD2. Germline loops: CDR1 MNHEY, CDR2 SMNVEV (reference sequence). This CDR3 contains 16 residues. Trimming took 8 bases from V and 8 from J; bases not matched to a gene: 17. The CDR3 here is CASSTLAGGRGDEQFF. The CDR3 region has the DNA TGTGCCAGCTCTACTCTGGCGGGAGGCCGAGGGGATGAGCAGTTCTTC.

The chain links TRBV20-1 to TRBJ2-5; TRBD1 agrees at 10 bases. V shed 3 bases, J shed 5 bases, and the junction held 9 bases outside the gene matches. The CDR3 contains 15 residues. Per germline, CDR1 DFQATT and CDR2 SNEGSKA (reference sequence). The CDR3 DNA reads TGCAGTGCTAGTGAGGGACAGGGGACAAGGGAGACCCAGTACTTC. Its translation is CSASEGQGTRETQYF.

V is TRBV29-1 and J is TRBJ1-1; 7 bases agree with TRBD1. J gave up 8 bases and V 4 bases, and 13 bases lay outside the gene matches. This CDR3 has 14 residues. Germline V lookup: CDR1 SQVTM, CDR2 ANQGSEA. CDR3 DNA sequence: TGCAGCGTTGCGGTCGGGACAGCAGCAATAGAAGCTTTCTTT. Its translation: CSVAVGTAAIEAFF.

This sequence joins TRBV27 and TRBJ1-5; 7 bases match TRBD1. The junction had 8 bases not matched to a gene; V was cut back by 5 bases and J by 1 base. Germline-derived CDR1 and CDR2 are MNHEY and SMNVEV (reference sequence). The CDR3 runs 16 residues. CDR3 nucleotide sequence: TGTGCCAGCAGTCCCGGGACCAGGGGGAGCAATCAGCCCCAGCATTTT. As protein: CASSPGTRGSNQPQHF.

This sequence joins TRBV10-1 and TRBJ1-1; no clear D gene. The germline V gene encodes CDR1 WNHNN and CDR2 SYGVQD (reference sequence). Trimming pared 5 bases from V and 5 bases from J, leaving 12 bases between. This CDR3 has 13 residues. The CDR3 DNA follows: TGCGCCAGCAGTCTGCCGGGAGCGACTGAAGCTTTCTTT. It yields the protein CASSLPGATEAFF.

The V gene is TRBV19, the J gene TRBJ1-2; a possible D gene is TRBD1 (5 bases). CDR1 and CDR2 (germline): LNHDA, SQIVND (reference sequence). CDR3 length: 13 residues. Trimming pared 0 bases from V and 4 bases from J, leaving 6 bases between. Here the CDR3 reads CASSIEGVYGYTF. DNA of the CDR3: TGTGCCAGTAGTATAGAAGGGGTCTATGGCTACACCTTC.

V usage is TRBV19 and J usage is TRBJ1-6, with 10 bases lining up with TRBD1. The CDR3 is made up of 13 amino acids. J gave up 8 bases and V 10 bases, and 5 bases lay outside the gene matches. The germline V gene has CDR1 LNHDA and CDR2 SQIVND (reference sequence). In DNA, the CDR3 is TGTGCCACATCCGGGACAGGGGATTCACCCCTCCACTTT. Its protein is CATSGTGDSPLHF.

This sequence joins TRBV5-1 and TRBJ1-5, with 7 bases fitting TRBD1. V was pared by 0 bases and J by 3 bases, with 0 bases of the junction left unmatched. From germline, CDR1 is SGHRS and CDR2 YFSETQ. There are 14 residues in the CDR3. In nucleotides, the CDR3 is TGCGCCAGCAGCTTGGAGGGGGCCAATCAGCCCCAGCATTTT. This gives the protein CASSLEGANQPQHF.

The V gene is TRBV4-2, the J gene TRBJ2-3; TRBD1 agrees at 7 bases. V shed 0 bases and J 2 bases; nucleotides not matched to a gene: 8. Germline V gene data show CDR1 as LGHNA and CDR2 as YNFKEQ. The CDR3 has 17 amino acids. DNA of the CDR3: TGTGCCAGCAGCCAAGATCCGGACAGGTACCTCACAGATACGCAGTATTTT. Amino acids: CASSQDPDRYLTDTQYF.

The gene calls are TRBV3-1 (or the pseudogene TRBV3-2) and TRBJ2-5, with TRBD1 identical over 7 bases. The CDR3 runs 16 residues. Trimming removed 1 base from V and 5 bases from J; junction bases left unmatched: 10. Germline lookup yields CDR1 LGHDT and CDR2 YNNKEL (reference sequence). CDR3 sequence reads: CASSQAGTVALETQYF. The CDR3 nucleotides read TGTGCCAGCAGCCAAGCGGGGACAGTGGCGTTGGAGACCCAGTACTTC.

The rearrangement joins TRBV18 to TRBJ2-3; 10 bases are a match to TRBD2. The V and J ends lost 4 bases and 0 bases, in that order; junction bases with no gene match: 4. In germline, CDR1 is KGHSH, CDR2 LQKENI. The CDR3 consists of 16 residues. DNA for the CDR3: TGTGCCAGCTCACATAGCGGGGGGTCTAGCACAGATACGCAGTATTTT. This encodes CASSHSGGSSTDTQYF.

This chain joins TRBV24-1 and TRBJ2-3; D is possibly TRBD1 (6 bases). Trimming removed 5 bases at V and 5 bases at J, with 19 bases between. The CDR3 length is 16 residues. Germline V gene sequence: CDR1 KGHDR, CDR2 SFDVKD. CDR3 protein: CATSAKPDSSRDTQYF. CDR3 DNA: TGTGCCACCAGTGCGAAACCGGACAGCTCAAGAGATACGCAGTATTTT.

The CDR3 reads CASTSDTGELFF. Written as DNA, the CDR3 is TGTGCCAGCACATCGGACACCGGGGAGCTGTTTTTT. The chain is built from TRBV2 and TRBJ2-2; D is unclear. Germline V gene sequence: CDR1 SNHLY, CDR2 FYNNEI. CDR3 length: 12 amino acids. Trimming shortened V by 7 bases and J by 3 bases, and 6 bases separated the two germline ends.